Following are 17 T cell receptor beta chains from one sample sequenced in a study of CD4 T cells in relation to SARS-CoV-2 and coronaviruses. Data came from immunoSEQ multiplex PCR; TCRdb stores just in-frame clones and leaves some out. The table lists around 20,000 clones, 70% to 80% of them singletons. CD4+ T cells from unexposed donors were obtained before the COVID-19 pandemic (2011-2018). Isolation of CD4+ T cells took place after 10 days in culture. These receptors' targets are unknown. Input material: CD4+ T cells from PBMCs, cultured in vitro. Source of these receptors: a human donor in good health.

This rearrangement joins TRBV6-5 to TRBJ2-7; perhaps TRBD2 as D (5 bases). This CDR3 contains 13 residues. CDR1 MNHEY and CDR2 SVGAGI come from the germline V gene. Trimming stripped 7 bases from V and 7 bases from J, with 17 bases between. The CDR3 bases are TGTGCCAGCAAACACCCAGAGGGTGGGGAGCAGTACTTC. Protein: CASKHPEGGEQYF.

This chain joins TRBV5-1 and TRBJ1-4; perhaps TRBD1 as D (6 bases). Trimming removed 4 bases at V and 4 bases at J, with 14 bases between. CDR3 length equals 15 residues. Germline V CDR1 and CDR2: SGHRS, YFSETQ. DNA for the CDR3: TGCGCCAGCAGCGCCCGGGAGGGGGTTAATGAAAAACTGTTTTTT. This gives the protein CASSAREGVNEKLFF.

The rearrangement uses TRBV6-1 and TRBJ2-1; 7 nucleotides match TRBD1. CDR1 and CDR2 (germline): MNHNS, SASEGT. The J segment lost 9 bases and the V segment lost 0 bases, leaving 8 bases of the junction unmatched. CDR3 size: 15 residues. The CDR3 DNA reads as TGTGCCAGCAGTGAAGCGGCTAGGGGGCTGGGTGAGCAGTTCTTC. As protein: CASSEAARGLGEQFF.

The chain is built from TRBV6-6 and TRBJ2-1; perhaps TRBD2 as D (6 bases). Trimming cost V 6 bases and J 0 bases, with 15 bases left between them. Germline V lookup: CDR1 MNHNY, CDR2 SVGAGI (reference sequence). There are 16 residues in the CDR3. The CDR3 here is CASSPTSRSSYNEQFF. In DNA, the CDR3 is TGTGCCAGCAGCCCCACTAGCAGAAGCTCCTACAATGAGCAGTTCTTC.

V gene TRBV11-2 combines with J gene TRBJ2-5; 7 bases map to TRBD1. This CDR3 has 17 amino acids. J was trimmed by 4 bases and V by 0 bases; bases with no gene match: 11. Per germline, CDR1 SGHAT and CDR2 FQNNGV. The CDR3 nucleotides read TGTGCCAGCAGCTTAGATACACAGGGGACGGGATTAGAGACCCAGTACTTC. This translates into CASSLDTQGTGLETQYF. The full variable domain, rest sourced from reference TRBV11-2 and TRBJ2-5, is EAGVAQSPRYKIIEKRQSVAFWCNPISGHATLYWYQQILGQGPKLLIQFQNNGVVDDSQLPKDRFSAERLKGVDSTLKIQPAKLEDSAVYLCASSLDTQGTGLETQYFGPGTRLLVL.

The J gene is TRBJ2-5, the V gene TRBV5-1; D might be TRBD1 (5 bases). The CDR3 runs 13 residues. Trimming took off 5 bases at V and 2 bases at J, with 10 bases between the two ends. Germline V gene data show CDR1 as SGHRS and CDR2 as YFSETQ. The CDR3 region has the DNA TGCGCCAGCAGTTCGCAGGGACAAGAGACCCAGTACTTC. As protein: CASSSQGQETQYF.

This rearrangement joins TRBV4-1 to TRBJ1-2; unclear D gene. Germline CDR1 MGHRA, CDR2 YSYEKL. This CDR3 has 14 residues. The germline V and J ends were trimmed by 2 bases and 8 bases, with 15 bases remaining between them. In DNA form, the CDR3 reads TGCGCCAGCAGCCAACGGCTCAAAATCGGGGGCTACACCTTC. This translates into CASSQRLKIGGYTF.

This clone was recorded once. For the CDR3, the DNA is TGTGCCAGCTCATTAAGGGAACGGCACACTGAAGCTTTCTTT. Translating it yields CASSLRERHTEAFF. The J gene is TRBJ1-1, the V gene TRBV18; the D is unclear. CDR3 length: 14 amino acids. V lost 5 bases and J lost 3, with 13 bases in between. Germline V gene data show CDR1 as KGHSH and CDR2 as LQKENI.

The V and J genes are TRBV7-8 and TRBJ2-1, with TRBD2 as a possible D gene (5 bases). Germline V gene lookup returns CDR1 SGHVS and CDR2 FQNEAQ. The V end was cut by 5 bases, the J end by 8 bases, with 19 bases between. There are 15 residues in the CDR3. The CDR3 protein is CASSRARRTGHEQFF. CDR3 nucleotides: TGTGCCAGCAGCCGAGCCCGGAGGACTGGGCATGAGCAGTTCTTC.

CDR3: CASSWYIGGTIYF. The DNA of the CDR3 is TGTGCCAGCAGTTGGTATATCGGGGGCACCATATATTTT. The rearrangement uses TRBV6-5 and TRBJ1-3; possibly TRBD1 for D (5 bases). V was cut by 4 bases and J by 9 bases, with 13 bases left in between. Germline V gene sequence: CDR1 MNHEY, CDR2 SVGAGI. CDR3 length equals 13 residues.

The chain combines TRBV14 with TRBJ1-4; no definite D call. The germline V gene encodes CDR1 SGHDN and CDR2 FVKESK. The CDR3 sequence is 13 residues long. Trimming removed 1 base from V and 8 bases from J, with 8 bases in between. CDR3 protein: CASSQVLGEKLFF. The CDR3 DNA reads TGTGCCAGCAGCCAAGTTCTGGGAGAAAAACTGTTTTTT.

This chain links TRBV9 with TRBJ2-3; 12 bases line up with TRBD2. The CDR3 totals 16 residues. CDR1 and CDR2 from the germline V gene are SGDLS and YYNGEE. After removal of 3 bases from V and 3 bases from J, the junction contained 5 bases not matched to a gene. This CDR3 reads CASSATLAGGTDTQYF. CDR3 nucleotides: TGTGCCAGCAGCGCAACACTAGCGGGAGGTACAGATACGCAGTATTTT. Full variable domain (remainder filled in from reference TRBV9 and TRBJ2-3): DSGVTQTPKHLITATGQRVTLRCSPRSGDLSVYWYQQSLDQGLQFLIQYYNGEERAKGNILERFSAQQFPDLHSELNLSSLELGDSALYFCASSATLAGGTDTQYFGPGTRLTVL.

This chain connects TRBV5-5 to TRBJ1-1; tentative D call: TRBD1 (5 bases). The length of the CDR3 is 14 residues. The germline V gene encodes CDR1 SGHKS and CDR2 YYEKEE (reference sequence). V shed 4 bases and J shed 5 bases, with 15 bases lying between them. CDR3 sequence reads: CASSIQAWGTEAFF. The CDR3 DNA reads TGTGCCAGCAGCATACAGGCCTGGGGAACTGAAGCTTTCTTT. The full variable domain, in which reference TRBV5-5 and TRBJ1-1 provide the parts outside the CDR3, is DAGVTQSPTHLIKTRGQQVTLRCSPISGHKSVSWYQQVLGQGPQFIFQYYEKEERGRGNFPDRFSARQFPNYSSELNVNALLLGDSALYLCASSIQAWGTEAFFGQGTRLTVV.

The chain joins TRBV5-1 to TRBJ2-1; 14 bases are shared with TRBD2. Trimming at V came to 3 bases and at J to 9 bases, leaving 8 bases not matched to a gene. Germline-derived CDR1 and CDR2 are SGHRS and YFSETQ. The CDR3 is made up of 16 amino acids. CDR3 region: CASSSGLAGVGSEQFF. The CDR3 nucleotides read TGCGCCAGCAGCTCGGGACTAGCGGGAGTTGGGAGTGAGCAGTTCTTC. Using reference TRBV5-1 and TRBJ2-1 for the parts outside the CDR3, the full variable domain is KAGVTQTPRYLIKTRGQQVTLSCSPISGHRSVSWYQQTPGQGLQFLFEYFSETQRNKGNFPGRFSGRQFSNSRSEMNVSTLELGDSALYLCASSSGLAGVGSEQFFGPGTRLTVL.

The chain recombines TRBV27 with TRBJ2-2; unclear D gene. Germline V gene sequence: CDR1 MNHEY, CDR2 SMNVEV (reference sequence). V was cut by 3 bases and J by 1 base, with 9 bases left in between. CDR3 length: 15 amino acids. The CDR3, as DNA: TGTGCCAGCAGTTTTAGCTGGGGGAACACCGGGGAGCTGTTTTTT. Translating gives CASSFSWGNTGELFF.

The chain links TRBV18 to TRBJ2-7, with 10 bases that match TRBD1. CDR1 and CDR2 (germline): KGHSH, LQKENI. This CDR3 spans 14 amino acids. V was pared by 3 bases and J by 3 bases, with 2 bases of the junction left unmatched. The CDR3 DNA follows: TGTGCCAGCTCACCCGGGACAGGGGACTACGAGCAGTACTTC. Its protein product is CASSPGTGDYEQYF.

This clone was detected only a few times. The genes are TRBV19 and TRBJ2-7; 14 positions agree with TRBD2. The trim removed 5 bases at V and 6 bases at J, leaving 0 bases unmatched. Germline CDR1 is LNHDA and CDR2 is SQIVND (reference sequence). The CDR3 is 13 amino acids. CDR3 region: CASSGTSGSEQYF. The CDR3, as DNA: TGTGCCAGTAGTGGGACTAGCGGGAGCGAGCAGTACTTC.